These 20 T cell receptor beta chains came from one sample sequenced in a study of cytomegalovirus exposure and HLA in healthy donors. PCR employed 60 Vbeta and 13 Jbeta primers. Using immunoSEQ multiplex PCR, the repertoire was profiled, and TCRdb retains in-frame clones only, with some absent. The sample records roughly 130,000 clones, about 76% being singletons. Sequencing was done on a sample of PBMCs. The origin of the receptors is a female donor in good health and CMV-seronegative.

A single count supports this clone. The genes are TRBV2 and TRBJ1-5; the match to TRBD1 covers 7 bases. This CDR3 has 16 residues. Germline CDR1 SNHLY, CDR2 FYNNEI. Unmatched junction bases numbered 6, after V lost 3 bases and J lost 1 base. In DNA, the CDR3 is TGTGCCAGCAGTGAGGGACAGCGAGGGAGCAATCAGCCCCAGCATTTT. This translates into CASSEGQRGSNQPQHF.

The CDR3, as DNA: TGTGCCATCCCGTTACTCTACGAGCAGTACTTC. It specifies CAIPLLYEQYF. This sequence joins TRBV5-6 and TRBJ2-7; D remains ambiguous. The germline V and J ends were trimmed by 9 bases and 3 bases, with 10 bases remaining between them. CDR3 length: 11 amino acids. Germline V gives CDR1 SGHDT, CDR2 YYEEEE.

Concerning this clone: Compared with germline, one end of the junction differs, possibly owing to a read error. This sequence joins TRBV10-3 and TRBJ2-3; D may be TRBD1 or TRBD2 (7 bases each). CDR3 length: 13 amino acids. CDR1 and CDR2 (germline): ENHRY, SYGVKD. For the CDR3, the DNA is TGTGCCGTCAGGGGGAGGGGCACAGATACGCAGTATTTT. It is translated as CAVRGRGTDTQYF.

The table lists this clone with a count of one. This rearrangement joins TRBV5-1 to TRBJ2-2, with 15 bases aligning to TRBD2. CDR3 length: 15 residues. After removal of 5 bases from V and 9 bases from J, the junction contained 5 bases not matched to a gene. Germline V lookup: CDR1 SGHRS, CDR2 YFSETQ. The CDR3 nucleotides read TGCGCCAGCAGACCGGGACTAGCGGGAGGCCGGGAGCTGTTTTTT. Its translation is CASRPGLAGGRELFF.

The chain is built from TRBV9 and TRBJ2-1; D might be TRBD2 (6 bases). The CDR3 runs to 18 residues. Between the trimmed V and J ends, which lost 4 bases and 3 bases, there was a span of 23 bases. Germline V CDR1 and CDR2: SGDLS, YYNGEE. The CDR3 spells CASSTPTTLGGNYNEQFF. DNA for the CDR3: TGTGCCAGCAGCACCCCAACAACTCTGGGGGGAAACTACAATGAGCAGTTCTTC.

The chain combines TRBV9 with TRBJ2-2, with 12 bases fitting TRBD1. Germline loops: CDR1 SGDLS, CDR2 YYNGEE. This CDR3 has 18 amino acids. V dropped 3 bases and J dropped 4; count of bases not matched to a gene: 10. Here the CDR3 DNA reads TGTGCCAGCAGCGGCGGAGGGGGACAGGGGGCCGCCACCGGGGAGCTGTTTTTT. Its protein product is CASSGGGGQGAATGELFF.

The gene calls are TRBV28 and TRBJ1-1, with 9 bases fitting TRBD1. The V gene's germline CDR1 is MDHEN and CDR2 SYDVKM. The ends lost 5 bases at V and 4 bases at J; junction bases unmatched: 8. The CDR3 extends over 15 amino acids. The DNA of the CDR3 is TGTGCCAGCAGTCCTTCGGGACAGGGAGGCACTGAAGCTTTCTTT. This codes for CASSPSGQGGTEAFF.

The chain couples TRBV27 to TRBJ1-1; D uncertain. V was clipped by 10 bases and J by 0 bases, with 9 bases between them. This CDR3 contains 12 residues. Germline lookup yields CDR1 MNHEY and CDR2 SMNVEV (reference sequence). The CDR3 region is CATRDLNTEAFF. The CDR3 region has the DNA TGTGCCACGAGGGATTTGAACACTGAAGCTTTCTTT.

This clone was recorded only once. CDR3 loop: CASSRGGWGQMDYGYTF. CDR3 sequence (DNA): TGTGCCAGCAGCCGTGGTGGATGGGGGCAGATGGACTATGGCTACACCTTC. The chain has TRBV28 and TRBJ1-2; tentative D call: TRBD1 (6 bases). CDR1 is MDHEN and CDR2 is SYDVKM in the germline V gene. This CDR3 spans 17 amino acids. The ends were cut back, 6 bases at V and 3 bases at J, with 23 bases in the middle.

The chain carries TRBV7-8 and TRBJ1-2, with D perhaps matching TRBD1 (6 bases). CDR1 SGHVS and CDR2 FQNEAQ come from the germline V gene. Trimming took 2 bases from V and 4 from J, leaving 8 bases between them. The CDR3 consists of 13 residues. CDR3 in amino acids: CASSLQQGYGYTF. CDR3 DNA: TGTGCCAGCAGCTTACAACAGGGCTATGGCTACACCTTC.

The V gene is TRBV7-8, the J gene TRBJ2-7, with TRBD2 matching 11 bases. After removal of 2 bases from V and 3 bases from J, the junction contained 3 bases not matched to a gene. This CDR3 region has 15 residues. Per germline, CDR1 SGHVS and CDR2 FQNEAQ. The CDR3 DNA follows: TGTGCCAGCAGCTTACCCCTAGCGGGAGGCTACGAGCAGTACTTC. It codes for CASSLPLAGGYEQYF. The full variable domain, rest sourced from reference TRBV7-8 and TRBJ2-7, is GAGVSQSPRYKVAKRGQDVALRCDPISGHVSLFWYQQALGQGPEFLTYFQNEAQLDKSGLPSDRFFAERPEGSVSTLKIQRTQQEDSAVYLCASSLPLAGGYEQYFGPGTRLTVT.

This sequence joins TRBV5-1 and TRBJ2-1; 9 nucleotides match TRBD1. Germline loops: CDR1 SGHRS, CDR2 YFSETQ. J lost 4 bases, V lost 4 bases, and 6 bases had no gene match. The CDR3 runs 15 residues. The CDR3 sequence: CASSPGQGYYNEQFF. The CDR3 DNA reads as TGCGCCAGCAGCCCGGGACAGGGTTATTACAATGAGCAGTTCTTC.

The chain recombines TRBV7-2 with TRBJ2-7; D remains ambiguous. CDR3 length: 13 residues. From germline, CDR1 is SGHTA and CDR2 FQGNSA. Trimming left V 1 base short and J 6 bases short, with 10 bases between. This CDR3 reads CASSLGPRSEQYF. The CDR3 DNA reads TGTGCCAGCAGCTTAGGTCCGAGATCCGAGCAGTACTTC.

J is TRBJ2-1 and V is TRBV28; possibly TRBD2 for D (5 bases). The germline V gene encodes CDR1 MDHEN and CDR2 SYDVKM. The CDR3 runs to 14 residues. V dropped 4 bases and J dropped 6 bases, with 13 bases sitting between them. The CDR3 is CASSSRDPPNEQFF. Written as DNA, the CDR3 is TGTGCCAGCAGTTCCCGGGATCCTCCCAATGAGCAGTTCTTC.

The chain combines TRBV7-2 with TRBJ2-3, with 8 bases lining up with TRBD2. CDR3 length: 15 amino acids. V trimming: 6 bases; J trimming: 2 bases; junction bases outside the gene matches: 7. The germline V gene has CDR1 SGHTA and CDR2 FQGNSA. CDR3: CASSAAGAFTDTQYF. CDR3 in DNA: TGTGCCAGCAGTGCAGCGGGGGCCTTCACAGATACGCAGTATTTT.

V and J are TRBV7-2 and TRBJ2-5; a weak D match, TRBD1 (5 bases). Trimming pared 1 base from V and 5 bases from J, leaving 8 bases between. This CDR3 has 13 amino acids. Germline-derived CDR1 and CDR2 are SGHTA and FQGNSA. CDR3 residues: CASSLGGMETQYF. CDR3 nucleotide sequence: TGTGCCAGCAGCTTAGGGGGCATGGAGACCCAGTACTTC.

V and J are TRBV11-3 and TRBJ1-1; TRBD1 agrees at 7 bases. The CDR3 consists of 12 residues. Germline CDR1 and CDR2: SGHNT and YENEEA. V shed 4 bases and J 7 bases; nucleotides not matched to a gene: 3. The CDR3 DNA reads as TGTGCCAGCAGCTCTCGACAGGGTGAAGCTTTCTTT. This gives the protein CASSSRQGEAFF.

The table lists this clone with a few counts. The gene calls are TRBV6-5 and TRBJ1-5; 10 bases are shared with TRBD1. Per the germline V gene, CDR1 is MNHEY and CDR2 is SVGAGI. CDR3 length equals 15 residues. Trimming took 5 bases from V and 4 from J; bases not matched to a gene: 5. The CDR3 DNA follows: TGTGCCAGCAGTAGCGGGACAGGGGTTAATCAGCCCCAGCATTTT. It is translated as CASSSGTGVNQPQHF.

The chain recombines TRBV30 with TRBJ1-4; 7 bases match TRBD1. CDR3 length: 14 residues. The V and J ends lost 4 bases and 3 bases, in that order; junction bases with no gene match: 5. Germline CDR1 is GTSNPN and CDR2 is SVGIG (reference sequence). CDR3 nucleotides: TGTGCCTGGAACCGGGACAGCTCTAATGAAAAACTGTTTTTT. Its protein product is CAWNRDSSNEKLFF.

This clone was detected only a few times. The chain combines TRBV18 with TRBJ2-7, with no clear D. Germline V lookup: CDR1 KGHSH, CDR2 LQKENI. V lost 0 bases to trimming and J lost 4 bases, with 10 bases between them. This CDR3 region has 14 residues. The CDR3 nucleotides are TGTGCCAGCTCACCACCGTATGACACATACGAGCAGTACTTC. It encodes CASSPPYDTYEQYF. Combining the CDR3 with reference TRBV18 and TRBJ2-7 gives the whole variable domain NAGVMQNPRHLVRRRGQEARLRCSPMKGHSHVYWYRQLPEEGLKFMVYLQKENIIDESGMPKERFSAEFPKEGPSILRIQQVVRGDSAAYFCASSPPYDTYEQYFGPGTRLTVT.